These 4 T cell receptor beta chains were all obtained from the same sample, sequenced in a study of blood T cell repertoires in COVID-19. Some clones are missing from TCRdb's copy, which holds only in-frame ones; the method was immunoSEQ multiplex PCR. Of 120,000 to 150,000 clones in the sample, about 87% were seen once. The sample taken for sequencing was peripheral blood. The receptors were sampled from a man older than 75 with acute or convalescent COVID-19.

The V and J genes are TRBV10-3 and TRBJ1-2; D is ambiguous. Germline CDR1 and CDR2: ENHRY and SYGVKD. There are 14 residues in the CDR3. The V end lost 10 bases, the J end lost 3 bases, and 18 bases lay between the germline ends. CDR3 loop: CATHVAGSDYGYTF. CDR3 DNA: TGTGCCACTCACGTGGCGGGGTCTGACTATGGCTACACCTTC.

Comment on this clone: In the same sample, other DNA sequences code for this CDR3. The chain recombines TRBV3-1 (or the pseudogene TRBV3-2) with TRBJ2-2; the match to TRBD2 covers 8 bases. The CDR3 has 15 amino acids. Trimming removed 1 base from V and 4 bases from J; junction bases left unmatched: 2. Germline CDR1 is LGHDT and CDR2 is YNNKEL (reference sequence). CDR3 coding DNA: TGTGCCAGCAGCCAAGGTCTAGCGGGCACCGGGGAGCTGTTTTTT. This encodes CASSQGLAGTGELFF.

Here the CDR3 reads CSVVRGYEQYF. The CDR3 DNA follows: TGCAGCGTTGTTCGGGGCTACGAGCAGTACTTC. This chain connects TRBV29-1 to TRBJ2-7; D is possibly TRBD2 (5 bases). The CDR3 is 11 amino acids. Germline V gene lookup returns CDR1 SQVTM and CDR2 ANQGSEA. V was trimmed by 4 bases and J by 3 bases, leaving 7 bases between them.

This clone was recorded once. The DNA for the CDR3 is TGTGCCTGGAGTGTAGTCGGAGTTGATCAGCCCCAGCATTTT. This gives the protein CAWSVVGVDQPQHF. The rearrangement links TRBV30 to TRBJ1-5; D is unclear. The CDR3 length is 14 residues. V lost 0 bases and J lost 5, with 11 bases in between. CDR1 is GTSNPN and CDR2 is SVGIG in the germline V gene (reference sequence).